The clone carrying this TCR beta chain was recorded a few times. Trimming stripped 5 bases from V and 6 bases from J, with 11 bases between. This CDR3 spans 14 amino acids. The entry originates in a study of T cells in Graves' hyperthyroidism and ophthalmopathy. Amplified regions were TCR beta CDR3 sequences from RNA transcripts. When the TCR CDR3 underwent first-round RT-PCR, the HTBI primer set was used. Using its own MiXCR run on the multiplex PCR reads, TCRdb lists one record per CDR3 protein. The sample has 500,000 or so distinct CDR3 sequences; roughly 17% are singletons. Sequencing was done on a sample of blood. The sequence came from a woman aged 18-29 years with Graves' ophthalmopathy. The V gene is TRBV12-3 or TRBV12-4, the J gene TRBJ1-6; D is perhaps TRBD1 (5 bases). The CDR3 DNA follows: TGTGCCAGCAGTCCCGGGACCCTTAATTCACCCCTCCACTTT. It translates to CASSPGTLNSPLHF.